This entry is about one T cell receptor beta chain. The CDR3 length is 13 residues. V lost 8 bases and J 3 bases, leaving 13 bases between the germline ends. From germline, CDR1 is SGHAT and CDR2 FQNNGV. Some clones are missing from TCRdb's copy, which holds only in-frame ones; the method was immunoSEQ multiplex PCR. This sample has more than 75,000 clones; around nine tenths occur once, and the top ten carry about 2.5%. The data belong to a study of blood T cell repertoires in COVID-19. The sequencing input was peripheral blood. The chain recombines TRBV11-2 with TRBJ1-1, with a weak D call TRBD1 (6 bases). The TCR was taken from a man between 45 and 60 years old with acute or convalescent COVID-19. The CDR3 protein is CASFGGLHTEAFF. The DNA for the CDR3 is TGTGCCAGCTTCGGGGGGCTTCACACTGAAGCTTTCTTT. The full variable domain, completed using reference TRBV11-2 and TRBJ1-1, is EAGVAQSPRYKIIEKRQSVAFWCNPISGHATLYWYQQILGQGPKLLIQFQNNGVVDDSQLPKDRFSAERLKGVDSTLKIQPAKLEDSAVYLCASFGGLHTEAFFGQGTRLTVV.